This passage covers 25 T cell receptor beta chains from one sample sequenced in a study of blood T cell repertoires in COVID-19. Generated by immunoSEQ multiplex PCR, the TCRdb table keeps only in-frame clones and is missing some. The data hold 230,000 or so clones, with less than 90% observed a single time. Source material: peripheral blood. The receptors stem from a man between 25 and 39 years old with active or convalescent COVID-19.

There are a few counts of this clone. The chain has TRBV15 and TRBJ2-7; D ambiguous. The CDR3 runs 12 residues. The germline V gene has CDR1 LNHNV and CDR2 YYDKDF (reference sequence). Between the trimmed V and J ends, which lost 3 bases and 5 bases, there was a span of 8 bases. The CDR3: CATSSVLHEQYF. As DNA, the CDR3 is TGTGCCACCAGCAGTGTTCTTCACGAGCAGTACTTC.

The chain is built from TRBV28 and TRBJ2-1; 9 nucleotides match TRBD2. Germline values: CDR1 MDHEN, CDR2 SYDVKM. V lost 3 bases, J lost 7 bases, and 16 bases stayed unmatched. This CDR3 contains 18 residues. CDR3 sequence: CASSLEVIAGALGNEQFF. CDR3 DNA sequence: TGTGCCAGCAGTTTGGAGGTAATAGCGGGGGCTCTAGGGAATGAGCAGTTCTTC.

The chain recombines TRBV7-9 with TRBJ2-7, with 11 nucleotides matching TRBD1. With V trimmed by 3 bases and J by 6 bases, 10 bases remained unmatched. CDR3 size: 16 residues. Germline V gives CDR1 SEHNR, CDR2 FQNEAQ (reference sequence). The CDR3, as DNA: TGTGCCAGCAGCTTTCAGATGGGACAGGGGGTAGGCGAGCAGTACTTC. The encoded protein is CASSFQMGQGVGEQYF.

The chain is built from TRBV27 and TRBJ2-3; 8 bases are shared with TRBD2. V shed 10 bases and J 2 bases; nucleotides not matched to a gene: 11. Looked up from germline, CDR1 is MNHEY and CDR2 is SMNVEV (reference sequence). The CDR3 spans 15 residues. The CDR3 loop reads CATTGGTGFTDTQYF. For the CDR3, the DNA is TGTGCCACTACGGGAGGGACGGGCTTCACAGATACGCAGTATTTT.

The CDR3 DNA reads as TGTGCCAGCTATCCTAGCGGGAGGGCTAATGAGCAGTTCTTC. Translation: CASYPSGRANEQFF. The chain uses TRBV27 and TRBJ2-1; 12 nucleotides match TRBD2. This CDR3 is 14 amino acids long. Germline-derived CDR1 and CDR2 are MNHEY and SMNVEV (reference sequence). The ends lost 8 bases at V and 7 bases at J; junction bases unmatched: 6.

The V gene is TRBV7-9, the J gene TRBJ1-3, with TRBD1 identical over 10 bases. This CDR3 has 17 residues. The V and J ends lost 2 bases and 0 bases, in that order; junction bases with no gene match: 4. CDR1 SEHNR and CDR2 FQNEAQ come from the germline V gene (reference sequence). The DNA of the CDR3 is TGTGCCAGCAGCTTAAGGGGGACAGGGGTCTCTGGAAACACCATATATTTT. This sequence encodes CASSLRGTGVSGNTIYF.

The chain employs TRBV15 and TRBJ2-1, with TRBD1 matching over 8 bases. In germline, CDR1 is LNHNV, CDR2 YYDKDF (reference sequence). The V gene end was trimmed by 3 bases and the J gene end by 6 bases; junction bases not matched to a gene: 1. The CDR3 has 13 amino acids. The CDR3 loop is CATSSDRGNEQFF. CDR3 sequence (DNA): TGTGCCACCAGCAGTGACAGGGGCAATGAGCAGTTCTTC.

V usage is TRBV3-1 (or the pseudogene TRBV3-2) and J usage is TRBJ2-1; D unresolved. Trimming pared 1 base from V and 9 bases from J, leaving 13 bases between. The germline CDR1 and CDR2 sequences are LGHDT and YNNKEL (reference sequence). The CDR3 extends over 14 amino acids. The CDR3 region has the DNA TGTGCCAGCAGCCAAGTAACCCACCTAGGTGAGCAGTTCTTC. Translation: CASSQVTHLGEQFF.

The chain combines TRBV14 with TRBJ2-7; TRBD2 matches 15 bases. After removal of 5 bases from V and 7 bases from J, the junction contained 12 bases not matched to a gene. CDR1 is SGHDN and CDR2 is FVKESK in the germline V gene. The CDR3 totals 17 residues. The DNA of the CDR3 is TGTGCCAGCAGCTTTCGGACTAGCGGGAGGGCCGTAGAGGAGCAGTACTTC. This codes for CASSFRTSGRAVEEQYF.

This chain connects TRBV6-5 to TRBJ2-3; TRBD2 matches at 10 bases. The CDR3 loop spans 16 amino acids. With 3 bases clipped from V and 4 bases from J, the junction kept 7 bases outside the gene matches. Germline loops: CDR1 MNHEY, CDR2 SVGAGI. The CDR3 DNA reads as TGTGCCAGCAGTTATTCTTCTAGCGGGAGTCCAGATACGCAGTATTTT. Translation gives CASSYSSSGSPDTQYF.

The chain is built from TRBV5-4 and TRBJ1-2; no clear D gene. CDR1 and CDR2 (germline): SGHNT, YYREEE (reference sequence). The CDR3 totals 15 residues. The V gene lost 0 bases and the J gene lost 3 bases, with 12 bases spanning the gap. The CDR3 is CASSLEIGRDYGYTF. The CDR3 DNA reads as TGTGCCAGCAGCTTGGAAATCGGGAGAGACTATGGCTACACCTTC.

The CDR3 DNA is TGTGCCACCAGTGACCCCGGGACAGGGGTATACGAGCAGTACTTC. The encoded protein is CATSDPGTGVYEQYF. The gene calls are TRBV24-1 and TRBJ2-7; 10 bases agree with TRBD1. Unmatched junction bases numbered 6, after V lost 4 bases and J lost 4 bases. Germline V gene lookup returns CDR1 KGHDR and CDR2 SFDVKD. The CDR3 contains 15 residues.

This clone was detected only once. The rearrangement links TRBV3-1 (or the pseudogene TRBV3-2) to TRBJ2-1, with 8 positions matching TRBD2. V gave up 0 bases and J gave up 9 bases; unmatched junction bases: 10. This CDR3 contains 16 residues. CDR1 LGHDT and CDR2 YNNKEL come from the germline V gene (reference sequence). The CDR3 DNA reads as TGTGCCAGCAGCCAAGAGGTAGCGGGACGAACGGGTGAGCAGTTCTTC. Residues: CASSQEVAGRTGEQFF.

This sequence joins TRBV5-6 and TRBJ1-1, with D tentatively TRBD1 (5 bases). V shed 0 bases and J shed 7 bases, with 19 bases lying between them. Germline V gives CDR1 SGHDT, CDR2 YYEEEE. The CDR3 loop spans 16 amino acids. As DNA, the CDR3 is TGTGCCAGCAGCTTGGACAGGACCGCTTACGGCAGTGAAGCTTTCTTT. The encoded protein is CASSLDRTAYGSEAFF. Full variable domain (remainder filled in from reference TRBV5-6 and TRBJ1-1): DAGVTQSPTHLIKTRGQQVTLRCSPKSGHDTVSWYQQALGQGPQFIFQYYEEEERQRGNFPDRFSGHQFPNYSSELNVNALLLGDSALYLCASSLDRTAYGSEAFFGQGTRLTVV.

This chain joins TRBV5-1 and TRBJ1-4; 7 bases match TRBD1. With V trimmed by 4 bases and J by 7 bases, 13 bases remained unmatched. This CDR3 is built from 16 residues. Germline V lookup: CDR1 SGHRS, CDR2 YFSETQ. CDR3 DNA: TGCGCCAGCAGCCGACAGGGAACCGGGTCTGGTGAAAAACTGTTTTTT. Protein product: CASSRQGTGSGEKLFF.

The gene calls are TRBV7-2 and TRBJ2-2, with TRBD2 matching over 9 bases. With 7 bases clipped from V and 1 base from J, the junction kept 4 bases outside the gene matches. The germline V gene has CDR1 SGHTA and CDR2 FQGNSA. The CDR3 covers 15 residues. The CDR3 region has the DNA TGTGCCAGCACCCGCGGGGGGGGGAACACCGGGGAGCTGTTTTTT. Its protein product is CASTRGGGNTGELFF.

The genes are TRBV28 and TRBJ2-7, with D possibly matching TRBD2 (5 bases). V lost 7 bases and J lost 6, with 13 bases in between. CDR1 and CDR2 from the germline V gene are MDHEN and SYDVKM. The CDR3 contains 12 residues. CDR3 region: CASTIPGSEQYF. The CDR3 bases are TGTGCCAGCACCATCCCGGGGTCCGAGCAGTACTTC.

DNA for the CDR3: TGTGCCAGCAGCTTATGGGGTAGCGGGGTCCCAGATACGCAGTATTTT. This sequence encodes CASSLWGSGVPDTQYF. J is TRBJ2-3 and V is TRBV5-4; 8 nucleotides align to TRBD2. V was pared by 2 bases and J by 4 bases, with 9 bases of the junction left unmatched. Germline-derived CDR1 and CDR2 are SGHNT and YYREEE (reference sequence). This CDR3 region has 16 residues.

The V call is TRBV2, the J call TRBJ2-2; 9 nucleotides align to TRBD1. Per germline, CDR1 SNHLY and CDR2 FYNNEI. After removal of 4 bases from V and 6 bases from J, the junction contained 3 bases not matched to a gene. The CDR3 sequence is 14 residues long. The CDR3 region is CASSVGTGSGELFF. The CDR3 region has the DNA TGTGCCAGCAGTGTCGGGACAGGGTCCGGGGAGCTGTTTTTT.

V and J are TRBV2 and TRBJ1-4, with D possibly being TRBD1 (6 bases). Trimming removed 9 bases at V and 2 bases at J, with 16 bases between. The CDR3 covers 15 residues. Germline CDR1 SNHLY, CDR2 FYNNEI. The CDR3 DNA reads TGTGCCAGAGGGGGACAAGGGGCCACTAATGAAAAACTGTTTTTT. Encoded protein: CARGGQGATNEKLFF.

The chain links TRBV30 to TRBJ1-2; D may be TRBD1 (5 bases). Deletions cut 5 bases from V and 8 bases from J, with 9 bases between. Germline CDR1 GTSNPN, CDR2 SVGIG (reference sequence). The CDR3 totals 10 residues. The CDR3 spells CAWGARGYTF. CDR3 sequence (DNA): TGTGCCTGGGGGGCGAGGGGCTACACCTTC. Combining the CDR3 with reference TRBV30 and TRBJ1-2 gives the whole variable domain SQTIHQWPATLVQPVGSPLSLECTVEGTSNPNLYWYRQAAGRGLQLLFYSVGIGQISSEVPQNLSASRPQDRQFILSSKKLLLSDSGFYLCAWGARGYTFGSGTRLTVV.

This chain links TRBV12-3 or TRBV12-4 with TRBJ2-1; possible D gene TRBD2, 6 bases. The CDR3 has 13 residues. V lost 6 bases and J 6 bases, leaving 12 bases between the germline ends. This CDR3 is CASSAGRGNEQFF. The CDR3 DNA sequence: TGTGCCAGCAGCGCTGGGCGGGGCAATGAGCAGTTCTTC.

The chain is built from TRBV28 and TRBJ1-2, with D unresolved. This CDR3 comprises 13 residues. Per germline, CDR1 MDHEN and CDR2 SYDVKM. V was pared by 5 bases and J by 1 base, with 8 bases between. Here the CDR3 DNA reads TGTGCCAGCAGTCCAACAGTTAACTATGGCTACACCTTC. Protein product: CASSPTVNYGYTF.

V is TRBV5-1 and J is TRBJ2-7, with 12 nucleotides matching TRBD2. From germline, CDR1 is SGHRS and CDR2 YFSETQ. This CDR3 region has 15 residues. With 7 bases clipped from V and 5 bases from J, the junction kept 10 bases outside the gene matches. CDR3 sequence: CASGASGRAVDEQYF. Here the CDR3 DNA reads TGCGCCAGCGGTGCTAGCGGGAGGGCCGTAGACGAGCAGTACTTC.

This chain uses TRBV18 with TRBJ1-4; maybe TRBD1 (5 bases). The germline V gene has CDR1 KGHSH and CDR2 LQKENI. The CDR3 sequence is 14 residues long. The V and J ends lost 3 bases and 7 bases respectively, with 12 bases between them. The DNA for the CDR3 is TGTGCCAGCTCACCCTCAGGGATCGGTGAAAAACTGTTTTTT. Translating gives CASSPSGIGEKLFF.